This record looks at one TCR beta chain sequence and its context. This sample is drawn from a study of blood T cell repertoires in COVID-19. Overall study: Acute and convalescent COVID-19 samples came from the United States, Italy and Spain. The analysed material was cDNA or gDNA that came from T cells, B-cell-depleted T cells, or PBMCs.

As originally analysed: The assay estimated nucleated cells by amplifying reference gene primers. The method was immunoSEQ multiplex PCR; TCRdb's version includes in-frame clones alone and lacks a portion of them. From that table come the V and J calls and clone size; the DNA was used to work out D and trimming. The sample holds roughly 200,000 clones, around nine tenths seen once. Trimming pared 3 bases from V and 3 bases from J, leaving 11 bases between. The CDR3 covers 14 residues. CDR1 is SGHTA and CDR2 is FQGNSA in the germline V gene. The TCR was taken from a man aged 40-50 years with active or convalescent COVID-19. V usage is TRBV7-2 and J usage is TRBJ1-2; D gene ambiguous. Material for sequencing was peripheral blood. CDR3 DNA sequence: TGTGCCAGCAGCTTGGCCTCACCCTACTATGGCTACACCTTC. Translation gives CASSLASPYYGYTF.